This TCR beta chain is from a study of T cell responses to AZD1222 COVID-19 vaccine. Study-level results: Recipients of two AZD1222 doses showed rising Spike-specific TCR breadth and depth. White British donors predominated, females outnumbered males, and clonal diversity was possibly underestimated.

Profiled with immunoSEQ multiplex PCR; TCRdb holds only in-frame clones, not every one. The data show 94,000 or so clones, 89% seen once. Of note for this clone: Its antigen is as yet unknown.

The TCR was taken from an adult in good health. This material consisted of peripheral blood, taken on day 0 of AZD1222 vaccination.

This chain's CDR3 is CASSHYGGGAPNNEQFF. The CDR3 DNA reads as TGTGCCAGCAGCCATTACGGTGGCGGGGCGCCCAACAATGAGCAGTTCTTC. This chain uses TRBV7-9 with TRBJ2-1, with D maybe TRBD2 (6 bases). V was cut by 5 bases and J by 5 bases, with 22 bases left in between. The CDR3 has 17 residues. Looked up from germline, CDR1 is SEHNR and CDR2 is FQNEAQ (reference sequence).